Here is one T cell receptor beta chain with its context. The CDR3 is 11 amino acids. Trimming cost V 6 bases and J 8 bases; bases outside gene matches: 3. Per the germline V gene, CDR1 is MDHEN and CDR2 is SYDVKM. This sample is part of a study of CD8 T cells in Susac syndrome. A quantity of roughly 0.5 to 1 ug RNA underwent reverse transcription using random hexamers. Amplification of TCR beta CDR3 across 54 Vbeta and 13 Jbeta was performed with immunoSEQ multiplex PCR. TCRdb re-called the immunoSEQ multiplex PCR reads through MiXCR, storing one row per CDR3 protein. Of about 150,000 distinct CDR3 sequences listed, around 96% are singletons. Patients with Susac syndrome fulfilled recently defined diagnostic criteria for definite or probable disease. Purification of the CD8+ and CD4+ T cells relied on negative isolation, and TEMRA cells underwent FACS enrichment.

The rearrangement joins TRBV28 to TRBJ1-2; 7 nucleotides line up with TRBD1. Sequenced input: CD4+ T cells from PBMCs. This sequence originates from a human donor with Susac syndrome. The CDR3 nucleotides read TGTGCCAGCAGGGGGACAGAAGGCTACACCTTC. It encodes CASRGTEGYTF.